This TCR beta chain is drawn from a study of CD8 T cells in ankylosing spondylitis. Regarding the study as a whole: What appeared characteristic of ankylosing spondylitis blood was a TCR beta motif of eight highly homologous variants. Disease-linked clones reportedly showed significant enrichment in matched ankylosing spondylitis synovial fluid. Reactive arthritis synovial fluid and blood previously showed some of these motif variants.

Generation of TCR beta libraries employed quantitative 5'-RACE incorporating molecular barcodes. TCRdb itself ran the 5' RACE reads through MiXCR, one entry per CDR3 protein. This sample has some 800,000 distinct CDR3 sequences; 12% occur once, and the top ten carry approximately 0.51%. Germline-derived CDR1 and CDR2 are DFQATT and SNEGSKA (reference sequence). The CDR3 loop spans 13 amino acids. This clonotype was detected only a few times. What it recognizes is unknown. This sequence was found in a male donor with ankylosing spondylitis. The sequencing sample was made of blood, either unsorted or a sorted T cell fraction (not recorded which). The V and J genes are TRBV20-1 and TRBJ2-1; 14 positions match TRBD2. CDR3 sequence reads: CGGTSGSLNEQFF. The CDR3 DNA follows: TGCGGGGGGACTAGCGGGAGTTTAAATGAGCAGTTCTTC.